This T cell receptor (beta chain) was obtained from a study of blood T cells in healthy people across ages. Turning to the study itself: The template switching approach captured approximately one barcoded beta molecule for every two T cells.

V was trimmed by 0 bases and J by 6 bases, leaving 19 bases between them. This CDR3 comprises 16 residues. CDR1 is SGHRS, CDR2 YFSETQ, per germline. It was with a sample-barcoded 5' primer and a J-beta primer mix that a second PCR of roughly 6 to 12 cycles was run. Each cDNA molecule was tagged by a template-switch adaptor with 12 random nucleotides. TCRdb redid the calling of the 5' RACE reads with MiXCR, one entry per CDR3 protein. The sample records 800,000 to 1,000,000 distinct CDR3 sequences, roughly 50% being singletons. This clonotype was detected only a few times. Antigen: not known. General study results and limits: The study found more naive CD4+ cells and higher diversity in long-lived than aged donors. Unsorted PBMCs ruled out conclusive naive versus antigen-experienced comparison.

The genes are TRBV5-1 and TRBJ2-7; D not resolved. The TCR sequence derives from a man aged 25-40 years in good health. The sequencing sample was made of blood. CDR3 amino acids: CASSLALGITDFEQYF. CDR3 coding DNA: TGCGCCAGCAGCTTGGCTTTGGGAATTACAGACTTCGAGCAGTACTTC.